The 25 T cell receptor beta chains in this list originate from one sample, sequenced in a study of blood T cell repertoires in COVID-19 (dated by TCRdb to the early 2020s). Libraries came from the immunoSEQ multiplex PCR assay. TCRdb's version of the immuneACCESS table is confined to in-frame rearrangements and falls short of the full clone set. An unresolved V gene accounts for under half of the shortfall where checked; the remainder is of unknown origin. For this sample the table gives about 250,000 clones, of which approximately 88% were detected only once. Roughly 6% of the sample rests with the top ten. Sequencing was performed on peripheral blood. The receptors were gathered from a woman aged 25 to 39 with COVID-19, enrolled during active disease.

The chain employs TRBV27 and TRBJ2-7, with 8 nucleotides matching TRBD1. Germline V gene sequence: CDR1 MNHEY, CDR2 SMNVEV (reference sequence). The CDR3 is 16 amino acids. The ends lost 8 bases at V and 3 bases at J; junction bases unmatched: 15. Here the CDR3 DNA reads TGTGCCAGCTCCAGATCTGGGACAGGACACAACTACGAGCAGTACTTC. It translates to CASSRSGTGHNYEQYF.

The chain combines TRBV9 with TRBJ1-1; 10 bases are shared with TRBD1. The CDR3 has 14 residues. Germline V gene lookup returns CDR1 SGDLS and CDR2 YYNGEE. J gave up 7 bases and V 2 bases, and 5 bases lay outside the gene matches. The CDR3 loop is CASSVGQGVGEAFF. In nucleotides, the CDR3 is TGTGCCAGCAGCGTCGGACAGGGGGTTGGTGAAGCTTTCTTT.

The sample holds one count of this clone. This chain joins TRBV3-1 (or the pseudogene TRBV3-2) and TRBJ1-2; TRBD1 might be the D (5 bases). V was cut by 1 base and J by 1 base, with 7 bases left in between. The germline V gene encodes CDR1 LGHDT and CDR2 YNNKEL (reference sequence). This CDR3 region has 14 residues. The CDR3 reads CASSQVDSNYGYTF. The CDR3 DNA is TGTGCCAGCAGCCAAGTAGACAGTAACTATGGCTACACCTTC.

In DNA form, the CDR3 reads TGTGCCAGCAGCTTCTACCGGGACAGGGGAACGGATACGCAGTATTTT. The encoded protein is CASSFYRDRGTDTQYF. The chain is built from TRBV11-3 and TRBJ2-3; 10 bases are a match to TRBD1. The CDR3 spans 16 residues. V lost 3 bases, J lost 6 bases, and 9 bases stayed unmatched. From germline, CDR1 is SGHNT and CDR2 YENEEA.

This chain links TRBV3-1 (or the pseudogene TRBV3-2) with TRBJ2-5; tentatively, D is TRBD2 (7 bases). This CDR3 region has 16 residues. Germline V gene lookup returns CDR1 LGHDT and CDR2 YNNKEL (reference sequence). Trimming took 0 bases from V and 3 from J, leaving 14 bases between them. DNA for the CDR3: TGTGCCAGCAGCCAAGATGGCGGGGGCGGGGAAGAGACCCAGTACTTC. Translating it yields CASSQDGGGGEETQYF.

The rearrangement links TRBV27 to TRBJ2-3, with 11 nucleotides matching TRBD2. Germline CDR1 and CDR2: MNHEY and SMNVEV (reference sequence). This CDR3 region has 15 residues. After removal of 3 bases from V and 5 bases from J, the junction contained 4 bases not matched to a gene. In nucleotides, the CDR3 is TGTGCCAGCAGTTTGGTTAGCGGGGGGGGAGATACGCAGTATTTT. This encodes CASSLVSGGGDTQYF.

The chain employs TRBV7-2 and TRBJ2-2; possibly TRBD2 for D (6 bases). Trimming removed 5 bases at V and 3 bases at J, with 16 bases between. This CDR3 is 16 amino acids long. Germline assignment: CDR1 SGHTA and CDR2 FQGNSA. CDR3 amino acids: CASSRLGGAYTGELFF. The CDR3 nucleotides read TGTGCCAGCAGCCGTTTAGGAGGGGCGTACACCGGGGAGCTGTTTTTT.

CDR3 sequence (DNA): TGTGCCAGCAAGCGAATTTTACTCCCGATAGGGGTCTATGGCTACACCTTC. Translating gives CASKRILLPIGVYGYTF. The chain links TRBV28 to TRBJ1-2, with a weak D call TRBD1 (5 bases). The CDR3 runs 17 residues. V was pared by 7 bases and J by 4 bases, with 25 bases between. CDR1 is MDHEN, CDR2 SYDVKM, per germline.

The V gene is TRBV9, the J gene TRBJ2-1; D ambiguous. The CDR3 totals 16 residues. Germline CDR1 SGDLS, CDR2 YYNGEE. Trimming took 0 bases from V and 3 from J, leaving 13 bases between them. In DNA form, the CDR3 reads TGTGCCAGCAGCGTAGCGTCAGGTCCCTTCTACAATGAGCAGTTCTTC. Its translation: CASSVASGPFYNEQFF.

The chain has TRBV27 and TRBJ1-5; D might be TRBD1 (6 bases). The CDR3 extends over 14 amino acids. V gave up 6 bases and J gave up 3 bases, with 12 bases separating them. The germline V gene encodes CDR1 MNHEY and CDR2 SMNVEV (reference sequence). CDR3 DNA sequence: TGTGCCAGCAGCCTCACAGGGCTCAATCAGCCCCAGCATTTT. Translation: CASSLTGLNQPQHF.

The chain employs TRBV7-9 and TRBJ1-6; 8 nucleotides align to TRBD1. The CDR3 length is 17 residues. Germline CDR1 is SEHNR and CDR2 is FQNEAQ (reference sequence). V gave up 4 bases and J gave up 2 bases; unmatched junction bases: 7. CDR3: CASSSTHRGTYNSPLHF. CDR3 bases: TGTGCCAGCAGCTCCACCCACAGGGGGACCTATAATTCACCCCTCCACTTT. The complete variable domain, with remaining parts taken from reference TRBV7-9 and TRBJ1-6, reads DTGVSQNPRHKITKRGQNVTFRCDPISEHNRLYWYRQTLGQGPEFLTYFQNEAQLEKSRLLSDRFSAERPKGSFSTLEIQRTEQGDSAMYLCASSSTHRGTYNSPLHFGNGTRLTVT.

The rearrangement links TRBV5-4 to TRBJ2-7; D is perhaps TRBD2 (6 bases). From germline, CDR1 is SGHNT and CDR2 YYREEE (reference sequence). This CDR3 is 13 amino acids long. The ends were cut back, 0 bases at V and 5 bases at J, with 9 bases in the middle. Written as DNA, the CDR3 is TGTGCCAGCAGCTTGGCGGGAGACCACGAGCAGTACGTC. Its translation: CASSLAGDHEQYV.

J is TRBJ1-1 and V is TRBV5-1; TRBD1 might be the D (6 bases). Germline CDR1 and CDR2: SGHRS and YFSETQ. V lost 2 bases and J lost 6, with 14 bases in between. The CDR3 runs 14 residues. The CDR3 region is CASSLPGQRPEAFF. The CDR3 DNA sequence: TGCGCCAGCAGCTTACCCGGACAGAGACCTGAAGCTTTCTTT.

The V call is TRBV5-1, the J call TRBJ2-5; D perhaps matches TRBD2 (7 bases). CDR1 SGHRS and CDR2 YFSETQ come from the germline V gene. This CDR3 comprises 15 residues. The V and J ends lost 4 bases and 1 base respectively, with 14 bases between them. CDR3 nucleotides: TGCGCCAGCAGCCCACGGGGGGCCCTCCAAGAGACCCAGTACTTC. The encoded protein is CASSPRGALQETQYF.

The rearrangement joins TRBV9 to TRBJ2-2; 7 bases line up with TRBD2. This CDR3 spans 16 amino acids. Per germline, CDR1 SGDLS and CDR2 YYNGEE. The V segment lost 0 bases and the J segment 4 bases; nucleotides outside the gene matches: 6. CDR3 sequence reads: CASSVVSRETTGELFF. Here the CDR3 DNA reads TGTGCCAGCAGCGTAGTGTCGCGGGAGACCACCGGGGAGCTGTTTTTT.

This chain links TRBV2 with TRBJ1-5; D uncertain. Germline CDR1 is SNHLY and CDR2 is FYNNEI. The V end lost 5 bases, the J end lost 5 bases, and 16 bases lay between the germline ends. This CDR3 has 15 amino acids. The CDR3 DNA reads as TGTGCCAGCAGTCTTACGGGTCGACGGTATCAGCCCCAGCATTTT. Amino acids: CASSLTGRRYQPQHF. Using reference TRBV2 and TRBJ1-5 for the parts outside the CDR3, the full variable domain is EPEVTQTPSHQVTQMGQEVILRCVPISNHLYFYWYRQILGQKVEFLVSFYNNEISEKSEIFDDQFSVERPDGSNFTLKIRSTKLEDSAMYFCASSLTGRRYQPQHFGDGTRLSIL.

This clone showed up just once. The V call is TRBV21-1, the J call TRBJ2-1; the table's D call of TRBD2 was not tested on the DNA. TRBV21-1 constitutes a pseudogene. The CDR3 runs to 16 residues. This CDR3 reads CASSKATSGSFTEQFF. The CDR3 coding sequence is TGTGCCAGCAGCAAAGCGACTAGCGGGAGTTTCACTGAGCAGTTCTTC.

This clone was counted between two and nine times. The J gene is TRBJ2-5, the V gene TRBV2; D gene uncertain. Germline V gene lookup returns CDR1 SNHLY and CDR2 FYNNEI. The CDR3 totals 13 residues. V lost 6 bases and J lost 2, with 10 bases in between. CDR3 bases: TGTGCCAGCAGGCCCCCGGAGCAAGAGACCCAGTACTTC. Protein sequence: CASRPPEQETQYF.

A single count supports this clone. J is TRBJ1-4 and V is TRBV10-1; no firm D call. CDR3 length: 13 amino acids. Trimming left V 6 bases short and J 8 bases short, with 13 bases between. The germline V gene has CDR1 WNHNN and CDR2 SYGVQD (reference sequence). This CDR3 is CASRNATSEKLFF. CDR3 sequence (DNA): TGCGCCAGCAGAAACGCTACTTCCGAAAAACTGTTTTTT.

The rearrangement uses TRBV28 and TRBJ2-3, with a weak D call TRBD2 (5 bases). The CDR3 spans 17 residues. V was cut by 2 bases and J by 1 base, with 16 bases left in between. Germline lookup yields CDR1 MDHEN and CDR2 SYDVKM. CDR3 nucleotide sequence: TGTGCCAGCAGTTTAGTCTATAGAGGGTTTCGCACAGATACGCAGTATTTT. Protein product: CASSLVYRGFRTDTQYF.

The V and J genes are TRBV5-5 and TRBJ2-7, with 9 bases aligning to TRBD2. This CDR3 comprises 14 residues. V lost 4 bases to trimming and J lost 6 bases; unmatched junction nucleotides: 8. In germline, CDR1 is SGHKS, CDR2 YYEKEE (reference sequence). CDR3 nucleotide sequence: TGTGCCAGCAGCCCTACCGGGACTAGCCGCGAGCAGTACGTC. It specifies CASSPTGTSREQYV.

This clone was seen more than once but under ten times. The CDR3: CASSFSGTGMDEQYF. The CDR3 region has the DNA TGTGCCAGCAGCTTTTCCGGGACAGGGATGGACGAGCAGTACTTC. V is TRBV7-9 and J is TRBJ2-7, with 9 bases lining up with TRBD1. J was trimmed by 5 bases and V by 3 bases; bases with no gene match: 8. The CDR3 loop spans 15 amino acids. The V gene's germline CDR1 is SEHNR and CDR2 FQNEAQ (reference sequence).

The rearrangement links TRBV11-2 to TRBJ1-1, with D maybe TRBD1 (6 bases). CDR3 size: 14 residues. Germline V lookup: CDR1 SGHAT, CDR2 FQNNGV. Trimming took 3 bases from V and 3 from J, leaving 11 bases between them. CDR3 nucleotides: TGTGCCAGCAGCTTCGGGACAACGTACACTGAAGCTTTCTTT. Encoded protein: CASSFGTTYTEAFF.

The count of this clone is one. The rearrangement links TRBV7-9 to TRBJ2-5; D is ambiguous. The CDR3 totals 13 residues. The germline V and J ends were trimmed by 5 bases and 2 bases, with 9 bases remaining between them. Germline V gene data show CDR1 as SEHNR and CDR2 as FQNEAQ (reference sequence). CDR3 DNA: TGTGCCAGCAGCCCAGGAATACAAGAGACCCAGTACTTC. Protein sequence: CASSPGIQETQYF.

The rearrangement uses TRBV18 and TRBJ1-1, with D hard to call. There are 12 residues in the CDR3. V gave up 3 bases and J gave up 8 bases, with 10 bases separating them. Germline-derived CDR1 and CDR2 are KGHSH and LQKENI. DNA for the CDR3: TGTGCCAGCTCACCCGAGGCAGAAGAAGCTTTCTTT. Protein product: CASSPEAEEAFF.